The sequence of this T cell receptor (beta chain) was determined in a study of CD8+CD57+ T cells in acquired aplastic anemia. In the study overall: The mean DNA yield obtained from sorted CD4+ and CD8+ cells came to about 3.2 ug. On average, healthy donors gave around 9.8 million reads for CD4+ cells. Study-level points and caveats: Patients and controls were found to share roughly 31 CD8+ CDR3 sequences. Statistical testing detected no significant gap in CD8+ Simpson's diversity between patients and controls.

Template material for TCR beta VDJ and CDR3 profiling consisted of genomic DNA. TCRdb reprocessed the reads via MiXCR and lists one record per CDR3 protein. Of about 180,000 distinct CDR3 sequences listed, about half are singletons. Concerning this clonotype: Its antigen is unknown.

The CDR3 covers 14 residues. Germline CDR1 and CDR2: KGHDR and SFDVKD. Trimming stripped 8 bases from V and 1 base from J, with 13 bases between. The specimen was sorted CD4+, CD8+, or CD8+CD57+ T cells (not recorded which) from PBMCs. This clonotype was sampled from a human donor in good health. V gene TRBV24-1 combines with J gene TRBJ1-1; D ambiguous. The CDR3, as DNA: TGTGCCACCAAGGATGGCAGGAGGAACACTGAAGCTTTCTTT. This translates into CATKDGRRNTEAFF.